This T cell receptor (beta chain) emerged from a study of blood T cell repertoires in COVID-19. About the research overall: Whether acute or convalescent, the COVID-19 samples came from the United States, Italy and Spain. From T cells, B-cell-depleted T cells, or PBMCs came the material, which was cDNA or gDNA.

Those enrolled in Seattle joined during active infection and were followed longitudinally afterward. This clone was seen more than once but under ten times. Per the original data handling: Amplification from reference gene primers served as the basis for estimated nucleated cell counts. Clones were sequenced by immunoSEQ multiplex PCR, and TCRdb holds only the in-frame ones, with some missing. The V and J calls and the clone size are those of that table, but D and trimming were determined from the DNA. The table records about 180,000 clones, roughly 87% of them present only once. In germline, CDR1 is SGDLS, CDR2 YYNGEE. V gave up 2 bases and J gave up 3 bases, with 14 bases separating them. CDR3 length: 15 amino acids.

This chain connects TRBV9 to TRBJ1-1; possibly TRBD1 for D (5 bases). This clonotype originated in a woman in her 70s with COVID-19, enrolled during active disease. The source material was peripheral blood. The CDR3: CASSVGGEGDTEAFF. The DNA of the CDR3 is TGTGCCAGCAGCGTGGGAGGGGAAGGGGACACTGAAGCTTTCTTT.